The clone carrying this T cell receptor (beta chain) was found once. The data were taken from a study of shared clonotypes between healthy human individuals. The assay was immunoSEQ multiplex PCR, and TCRdb's table has in-frame clones only and misses some. This sample has under 200,000 clones, with just under 95% found just once. Germline V lookup: CDR1 SGHRS, CDR2 YFSETQ. There are 15 residues in the CDR3. The chain employs TRBV5-1 and TRBJ2-5, with no clear D. Near its end, the DNA agrees better with TRBJ2-7, so the J call may be wrong. Sequenced input: naive CD4+ T cells sorted from blood. Subset reported: CD45RA+ positively selected. This TCR was recovered from a woman aged 25-40 years in good health. The CDR3: CASSLANPVAYEQYF. The DNA of the CDR3 is TGCGCCAGCAGCTTGGCCAACCCGGTAGCCTACGAGCAGTACTTC.